The sample holds a few counts of the clone carrying this T cell receptor beta chain. This sample stems from a study of control samples from healthy donors and cancer patients. V lost 8 bases, J lost 8 bases, and 3 bases stayed unmatched. Germline CDR1 is MDHEN and CDR2 is SYDVKM. CDR3 length: 12 amino acids. Sequencing was performed with immunoSEQ multiplex PCR; in TCRdb, only in-frame clones are kept and a portion is missing. The repertoire has tens of thousands of clones, 70% to 90% of them found once; the top ten carry roughly a tenth. The origin of this receptor is a woman aged 45-60 years with colorectal cancer. Sequencing was done on a sample of PBMCs. The rearrangement joins TRBV28 to TRBJ1-6, with 7 bases aligning to TRBD1. The CDR3 here is CASGTAYSPLHF. CDR3 bases: TGTGCCAGCGGGACAGCCTATTCACCCCTCCACTTT.